This T cell receptor (beta chain) was observed in a study of OX40 agonist ivuxolimab in advanced cancers. Using immunoSEQ multiplex PCR, the repertoire was profiled, and TCRdb retains in-frame clones only, with some absent. Of 55,000 to 75,000 clones in the sample, 75% to 90% were seen once. The CDR3 covers 13 residues. V lost 5 bases, J lost 6 bases, and 4 bases stayed unmatched. From germline, CDR1 is MNHEY and CDR2 SVGAGI. This specimen consisted of CD4+ or CD8+ T cells sorted from blood, obtained in a trial of the OX40 agonist ivuxolimab. The chain combines TRBV6-5 with TRBJ2-4; 7 bases are shared with TRBD1. The receptor comes from an adult with an advanced solid tumor such as melanoma, head and neck, liver or kidney cancer. The CDR3 bases are TGTGCCAGCAGTACCCGGGACAGAAACATTCAGTACTTC. Translated: CASSTRDRNIQYF.